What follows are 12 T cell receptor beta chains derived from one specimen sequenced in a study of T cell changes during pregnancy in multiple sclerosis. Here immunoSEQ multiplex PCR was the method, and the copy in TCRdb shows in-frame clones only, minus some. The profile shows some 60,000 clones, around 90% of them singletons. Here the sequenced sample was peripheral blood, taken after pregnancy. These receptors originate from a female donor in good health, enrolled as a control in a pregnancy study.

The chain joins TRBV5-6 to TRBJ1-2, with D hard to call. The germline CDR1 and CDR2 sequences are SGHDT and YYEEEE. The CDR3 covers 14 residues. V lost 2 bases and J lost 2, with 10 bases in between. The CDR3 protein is CASSFGSPNYGYTF. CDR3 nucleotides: TGTGCCAGCAGCTTTGGCAGTCCCAACTATGGCTACACCTTC.

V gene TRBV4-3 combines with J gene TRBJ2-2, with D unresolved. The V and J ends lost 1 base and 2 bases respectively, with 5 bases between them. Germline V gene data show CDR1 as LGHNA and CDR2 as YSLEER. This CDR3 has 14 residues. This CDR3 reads CASSQGLNTGELFF. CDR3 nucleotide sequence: TGCGCCAGCAGCCAAGGACTCAACACCGGGGAGCTGTTTTTT.

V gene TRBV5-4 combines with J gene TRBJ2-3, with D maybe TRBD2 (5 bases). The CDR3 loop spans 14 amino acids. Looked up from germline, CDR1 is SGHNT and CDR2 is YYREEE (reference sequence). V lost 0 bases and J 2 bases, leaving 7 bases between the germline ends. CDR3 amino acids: CASSLAGVTDTQYF. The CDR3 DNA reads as TGTGCCAGCAGCTTGGCCGGGGTCACAGATACGCAGTATTTT.

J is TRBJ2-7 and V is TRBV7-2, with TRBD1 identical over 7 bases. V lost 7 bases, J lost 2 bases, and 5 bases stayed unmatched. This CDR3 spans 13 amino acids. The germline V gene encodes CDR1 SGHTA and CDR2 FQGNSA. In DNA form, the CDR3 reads TGTGCCAGCAATCGGGACAGAGCCTACGAGCAGTACTTC. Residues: CASNRDRAYEQYF.

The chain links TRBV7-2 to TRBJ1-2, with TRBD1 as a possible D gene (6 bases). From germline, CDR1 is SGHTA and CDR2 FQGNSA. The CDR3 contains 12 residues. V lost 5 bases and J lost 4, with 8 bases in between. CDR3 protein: CASSRTVYGYTF. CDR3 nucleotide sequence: TGTGCCAGCAGCCGGACAGTCTATGGCTACACCTTC. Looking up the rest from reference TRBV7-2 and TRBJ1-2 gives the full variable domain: GAGVSQSPSNKVTEKGKDVELRCDPISGHTALYWYRQSLGQGLEFLIYFQGNSAPDKSGLPSDRFSAERTGGSVSTLTIQRTQQEDSAVYLCASSRTVYGYTFGSGTRLTVV.

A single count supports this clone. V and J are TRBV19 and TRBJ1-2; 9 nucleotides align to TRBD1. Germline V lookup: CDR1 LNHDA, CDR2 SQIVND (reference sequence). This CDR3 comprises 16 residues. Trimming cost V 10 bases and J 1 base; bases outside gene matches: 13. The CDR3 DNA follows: TGTGCCACCTTCCCCCGGGACAGGGAAGGTAACTATGGCTACACCTTC. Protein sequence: CATFPRDREGNYGYTF. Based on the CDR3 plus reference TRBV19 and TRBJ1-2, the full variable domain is DGGITQSPKYLFRKEGQNVTLSCEQNLNHDAMYWYRQDPGQGLRLIYYSQIVNDFQKGDIAEGYSVSREKKESFPLTVTSAQKNPTAFYLCATFPRDREGNYGYTFGSGTRLTVV.

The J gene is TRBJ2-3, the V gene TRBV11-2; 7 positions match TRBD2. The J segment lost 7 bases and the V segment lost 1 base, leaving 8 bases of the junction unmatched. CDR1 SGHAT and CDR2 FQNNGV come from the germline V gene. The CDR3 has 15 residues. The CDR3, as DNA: TGTGCCAGCAGCTTAGGTTCAACTAGCGCGCATACGCAGTATTTT. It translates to CASSLGSTSAHTQYF.

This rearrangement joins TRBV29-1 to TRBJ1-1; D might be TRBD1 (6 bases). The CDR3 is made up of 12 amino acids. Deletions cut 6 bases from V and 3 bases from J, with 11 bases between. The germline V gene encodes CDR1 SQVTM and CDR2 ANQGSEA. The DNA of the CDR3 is TGCAGCGTGCCGACAGGATACACTGAAGCTTTCTTT. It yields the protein CSVPTGYTEAFF.

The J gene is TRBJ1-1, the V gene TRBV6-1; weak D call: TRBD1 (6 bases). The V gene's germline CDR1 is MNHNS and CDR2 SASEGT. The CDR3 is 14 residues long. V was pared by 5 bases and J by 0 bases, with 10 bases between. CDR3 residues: CASSKQGMNTEAFF. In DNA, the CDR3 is TGTGCCAGCAGTAAACAGGGTATGAACACTGAAGCTTTCTTT.

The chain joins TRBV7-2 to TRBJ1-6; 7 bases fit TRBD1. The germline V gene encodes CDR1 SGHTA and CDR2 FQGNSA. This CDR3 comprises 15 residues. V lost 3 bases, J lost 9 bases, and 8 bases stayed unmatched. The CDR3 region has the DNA TGTGCCAGCAGCTTGAGACAGGGCGTTATTTCACCCCTCCACTTT. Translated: CASSLRQGVISPLHF.

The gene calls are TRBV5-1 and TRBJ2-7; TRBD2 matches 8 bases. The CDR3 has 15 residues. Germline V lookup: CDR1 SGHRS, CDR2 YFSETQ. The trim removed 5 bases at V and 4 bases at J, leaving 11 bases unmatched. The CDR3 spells CASREVAGGLYEQYF. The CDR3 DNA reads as TGCGCCAGCAGGGAGGTGGCGGGAGGATTATACGAGCAGTACTTC.

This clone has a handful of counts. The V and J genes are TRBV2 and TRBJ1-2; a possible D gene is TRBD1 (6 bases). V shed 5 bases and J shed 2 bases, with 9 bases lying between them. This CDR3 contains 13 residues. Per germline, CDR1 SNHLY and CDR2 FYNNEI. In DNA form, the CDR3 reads TGTGCCAGCAGTCCGGACAGCAACTATGGCTACACCTTC. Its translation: CASSPDSNYGYTF.